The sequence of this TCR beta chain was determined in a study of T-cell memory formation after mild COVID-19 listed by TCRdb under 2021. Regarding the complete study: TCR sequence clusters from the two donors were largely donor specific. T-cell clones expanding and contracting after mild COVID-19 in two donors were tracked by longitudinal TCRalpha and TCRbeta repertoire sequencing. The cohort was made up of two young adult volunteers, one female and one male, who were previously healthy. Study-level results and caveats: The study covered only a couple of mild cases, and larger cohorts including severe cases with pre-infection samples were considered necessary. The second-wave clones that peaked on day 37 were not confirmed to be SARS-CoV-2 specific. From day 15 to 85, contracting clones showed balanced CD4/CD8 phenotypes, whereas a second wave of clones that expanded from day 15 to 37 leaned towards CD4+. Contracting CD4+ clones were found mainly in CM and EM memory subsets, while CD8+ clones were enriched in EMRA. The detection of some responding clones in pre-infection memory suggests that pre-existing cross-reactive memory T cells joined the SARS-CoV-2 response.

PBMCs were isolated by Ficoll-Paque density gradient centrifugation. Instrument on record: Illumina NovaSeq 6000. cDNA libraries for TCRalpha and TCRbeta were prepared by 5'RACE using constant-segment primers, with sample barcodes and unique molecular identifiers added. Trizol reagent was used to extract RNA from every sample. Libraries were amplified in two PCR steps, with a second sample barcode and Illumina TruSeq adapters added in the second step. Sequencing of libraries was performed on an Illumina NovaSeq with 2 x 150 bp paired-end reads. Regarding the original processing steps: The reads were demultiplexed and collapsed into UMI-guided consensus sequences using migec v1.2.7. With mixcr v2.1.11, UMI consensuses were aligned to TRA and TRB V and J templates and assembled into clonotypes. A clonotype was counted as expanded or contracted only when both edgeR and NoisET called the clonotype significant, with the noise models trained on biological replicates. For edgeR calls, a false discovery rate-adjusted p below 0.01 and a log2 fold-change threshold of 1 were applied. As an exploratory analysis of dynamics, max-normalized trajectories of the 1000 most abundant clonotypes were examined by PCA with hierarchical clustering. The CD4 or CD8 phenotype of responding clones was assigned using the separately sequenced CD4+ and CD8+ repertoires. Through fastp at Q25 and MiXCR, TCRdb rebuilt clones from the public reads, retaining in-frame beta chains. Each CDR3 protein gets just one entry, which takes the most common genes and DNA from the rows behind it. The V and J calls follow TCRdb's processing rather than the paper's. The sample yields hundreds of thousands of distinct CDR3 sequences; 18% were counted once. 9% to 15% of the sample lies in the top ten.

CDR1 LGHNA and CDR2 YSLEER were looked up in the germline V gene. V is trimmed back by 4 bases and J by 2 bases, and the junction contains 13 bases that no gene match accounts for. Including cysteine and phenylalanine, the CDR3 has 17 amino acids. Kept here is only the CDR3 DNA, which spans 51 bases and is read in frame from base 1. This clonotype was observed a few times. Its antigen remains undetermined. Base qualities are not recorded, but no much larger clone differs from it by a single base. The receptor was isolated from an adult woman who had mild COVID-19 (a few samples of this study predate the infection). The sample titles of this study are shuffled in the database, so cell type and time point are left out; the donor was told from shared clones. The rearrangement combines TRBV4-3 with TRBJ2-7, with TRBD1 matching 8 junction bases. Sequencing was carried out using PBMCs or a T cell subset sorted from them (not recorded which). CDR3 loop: CASSLEPPGTGAYEQYF. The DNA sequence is TGCGCCAGCAGCCTCGAACCCCCCGGGACAGGCGCCTACGAGCAGTACTTC.